The source of this T cell receptor (beta chain) is a study of T cells in Graves' hyperthyroidism and ophthalmopathy. The study, taken as a whole, reports: Also found in blood were most expanded thyroid clonotypes above 0.001.

Diagnosing involved the use of clinical symptoms, serum thyroxine and TRAb, thyroid ultrasound and orbital computed tomography. RNA transcripts served as the template for amplifying TCR beta CDR3 regions. The HTBI primer set drove a first-round RT-PCR of the TCR CDR3. TCRdb independently ran MiXCR on the multiplex PCR reads; one entry per CDR3 protein. The sample includes 300,000 to 400,000 distinct CDR3 sequences, around 14% of them seen just once. This clonotype has at least ten counts. Its target is unknown. CDR1 SNHLY and CDR2 FYNNEI come from the germline V gene. V shed 2 bases, J shed 1 base, and the junction held 10 bases outside the gene matches. The CDR3 spans 18 residues.

The gene calls are TRBV2 and TRBJ2-3, with 9 bases that match TRBD2. The clonotype was recovered from a woman between 55 and 75 years old with Graves' hyperthyroidism. Specimen: blood. In DNA, the CDR3 is TGTGCCAGCAGTGAACGTGCGGGAGGGTCGCGCGGCACAGATACGCAGTATTTT. Encoded protein: CASSERAGGSRGTDTQYF.